These T cell receptor beta chains were read from a single sample in a study of cytomegalovirus exposure and HLA in healthy donors. Sequencing was performed with immunoSEQ multiplex PCR; in TCRdb, only in-frame clones are kept and a portion is missing. The table lists 150,000 to 200,000 clones, approximately 85% of them singletons. The sequenced material came from PBMCs. These receptors were taken from a man younger than 35 in good health and CMV-seropositive. Both conserved end residues are part of each CDR3. The D gene is left open where the match is weak. Size values are once, few and many counts, or a class for expanded clones, and some rows have none.

D	V	J	size	CDR3	DNA
TRBD2	TRBV7-9	TRBJ2-6	-	CASSLALAGGPGANVLTF	TGTGCCAGCAGCTTAGCGCTTGCGGGGGGGCCCGGGGCCAACGTCCTGACTTTC
-	TRBV6-5	TRBJ1-1	-	CASRGITEAFF	TGTGCCAGCAGGGGCATCACTGAAGCTTTCTTT
-	TRBV14	TRBJ1-4	few	CASRVGGKLFF	TGTGCCAGCAGGGTGGGGGGGAAACTGTTTTTT
TRBD1	TRBV27	TRBJ2-5	-	CASSYGQGGETQYF	TGTGCCAGCAGTTACGGACAGGGGGGAGAGACCCAGTACTTC
TRBD1	TRBV7-3	TRBJ2-1	few	CASRESGGTQFF	TGTGCCAGCAGGGAATCAGGGGGTACTCAGTTCTTC
TRBD1	TRBV25-1	TRBJ2-7	-	CASSERDSPYEQYF	TGTGCCAGCAGTGAGAGGGACAGCCCCTACGAGCAGTACTTC
TRBD2	TRBV19	TRBJ2-5	-	CASSIGLAGRETQYF	TGTGCCAGTAGTATAGGACTAGCGGGACGAGAGACCCAGTACTTC
-	TRBV20-1	TRBJ2-5	-	CSVQRGETQYF	TGCAGTGTTCAGCGCGGGGAGACCCAGTACTTC
-	TRBV5-1	TRBJ1-2	-	CASSPAGTPAEGYTF	TGCGCCAGCAGCCCCGCCGGGACACCGGCGGAGGGCTACACCTTC
-	TRBV30	TRBJ2-3	-	CAWSVSWPSADTQYF	TGTGCCTGGAGTGTATCGTGGCCGAGCGCAGATACGCAGTATTTT
-	TRBV5-1	TRBJ2-5	-	CASSPGLLETQYF	TGCGCCAGCAGCCCTGGCCTGCTGGAGACCCAGTACTTC
-	TRBV19	TRBJ2-7	few	CASRTGSGGQYF	TGTGCCAGTAGAACCGGTTCAGGAGGGCAGTACTTC
TRBD1	TRBV6-5	TRBJ2-5	-	CASSYSGTGGKETQYF	TGTGCCAGCAGTTACTCAGGGACAGGGGGAAAAGAGACCCAGTACTTC
TRBD1	TRBV4-1	TRBJ2-7	-	CASSQKLRPISGTGSYEQYF	TGCGCCAGCAGCCAAAAACTAAGACCCATCTCCGGGACAGGTTCCTACGAGCAGTACTTC
-	TRBV4-3	TRBJ2-2	-	CASSQALALRTGELFF	TGCGCCAGCAGCCAAGCCCTTGCTCTGCGGACCGGGGAGCTGTTTTTT
TRBD2	TRBV30	TRBJ2-5	-	CAWSPKIAGAHAIPDF	TGTGCCTGGAGCCCAAAGATAGCGGGGGCCCACGCCATCCCGGACTTC
TRBD1	TRBV7-2	TRBJ2-3	-	CASSAGQGYLGQYF	TGTGCCAGCAGCGCGGGACAGGGGTATCTCGGGCAGTATTTT
TRBD2	TRBV28	TRBJ2-7	-	CASSFIFLAGEQYF	TGTGCCAGCAGTTTCATTTTCCTAGCGGGCGAGCAGTACTTC
-	TRBV29-1	TRBJ2-5	-	CSAGLVQETQYF	TGCAGCGCCGGACTCGTCCAAGAGACCCAGTACTTC
TRBD1	TRBV5-1	TRBJ2-1	-	CASRGQGGSNEQFF	TGCGCCAGCAGGGGACAGGGAGGGTCCAATGAGCAGTTCTTC
-	TRBV11-2	TRBJ1-2	-	CASSLDGGRYGYTF	TGTGCCAGCAGCTTAGATGGGGGCCGCTATGGCTACACCTTC
TRBD1	TRBV2	TRBJ1-2	-	CASRRGPNYGYTF	TGTGCCAGCAGAAGGGGGCCTAACTATGGCTACACCTTC